The 28 T cell receptor beta chains in this list originate from one sample, sequenced in a study of CD8 T cells in Susac syndrome. When the RNA was reverse transcribed, random hexamers were used with an input of roughly 0.45 to 1 ug. Each CDR3 protein is one row after TCRdb ran MiXCR on the immunoSEQ multiplex PCR reads. The data show fewer than 150,000 distinct CDR3 sequences, around 94% seen once. Source material: CD8+ T cells from PBMCs. The origin of the receptors is a human donor in good health.

CDR3 nucleotide sequence: TGCAGCGTCCCCGCGGGTCTGGGGGTAGAGACCCAGTACTTC. Translated, it gives CSVPAGLGVETQYF. The gene calls are TRBV29-1 and TRBJ2-5; D possibly uses TRBD1 or TRBD2 (5 bases each). Germline V gene data show CDR1 as SQVTM and CDR2 as ANQGSEA. The germline V and J ends were trimmed by 6 bases and 4 bases, with 18 bases remaining between them. This CDR3 contains 14 residues. The full variable domain, rest sourced from reference TRBV29-1 and TRBJ2-5, is SAVISQKPSRDICQRGTSLTIQCQVDSQVTMMFWYRQQPGQSLTLIATANQGSEATYESGFVIDKFPISRPNLTFSTLTVSNMSPEDSSIYLCSVPAGLGVETQYFGPGTRLLVL.

A few counts support this clonotype. The CDR3 DNA reads as TGTGCCAGCAGTTTAAGGCTAGCGGGAGACGAGCAGTACTTC. Residues: CASSLRLAGDEQYF. The chain is built from TRBV27 and TRBJ2-7; TRBD2 aligns across 10 bases. V was pared by 2 bases and J by 5 bases, with 3 bases of the junction left unmatched. The CDR3 loop spans 14 amino acids. The V gene's germline CDR1 is MNHEY and CDR2 SMNVEV (reference sequence).

This clonotype was found once. This sequence joins TRBV7-9 and TRBJ2-1, with 7 bases lining up with TRBD2. Germline V gene sequence: CDR1 SEHNR, CDR2 FQNEAQ (reference sequence). The length of the CDR3 is 13 residues. V lost 2 bases and J lost 8; bases outside the gene matches: 3. The CDR3 sequence is CASSLQAGHEQFF. In DNA, the CDR3 is TGTGCCAGCAGCTTACAAGCGGGGCATGAGCAGTTCTTC.

This clonotype was seen just once. This chain joins TRBV7-9 and TRBJ1-2; D gene ambiguous. Germline CDR1 SEHNR, CDR2 FQNEAQ (reference sequence). The V end lost 5 bases, the J end lost 4 bases, and 8 bases lay between the germline ends. This CDR3 is 12 amino acids long. The CDR3 is CASSPPSYGYTF. CDR3 sequence (DNA): TGTGCCAGCAGCCCTCCCAGCTATGGCTACACCTTC.

CDR3 amino acids: CAWSPPGLVYNEQFF. The CDR3 coding sequence is TGTGCCTGGAGTCCGCCGGGACTAGTGTACAATGAGCAGTTCTTC. V and J are TRBV30 and TRBJ2-1; 8 bases are shared with TRBD2. The junction had 7 bases not matched to a gene; V was cut back by 2 bases and J by 4 bases. The CDR3 covers 15 residues. In germline, CDR1 is GTSNPN, CDR2 SVGIG (reference sequence).

The V gene is TRBV24-1, the J gene TRBJ2-1; D perhaps matches TRBD1 (6 bases). Germline V gene sequence: CDR1 KGHDR, CDR2 SFDVKD. This CDR3 contains 16 residues. V was clipped by 4 bases and J by 3 bases, with 15 bases between them. The CDR3 loop reads CATSDPGTRNYNEQFF. The CDR3 coding sequence is TGTGCCACCAGTGACCCCGGGACAAGAAACTACAATGAGCAGTTCTTC.

The chain links TRBV28 to TRBJ2-4; 9 bases match TRBD1. Germline V CDR1 and CDR2: MDHEN, SYDVKM. The ends lost 1 base at V and 6 bases at J; junction bases unmatched: 13. This CDR3 is 18 amino acids long. CDR3 sequence: CASSLFGQGYAGGNIQYF. Here the CDR3 DNA reads TGTGCCAGCAGTTTATTCGGACAGGGGTATGCCGGGGGAAACATTCAGTACTTC.

The chain uses TRBV7-9 and TRBJ2-7; 13 bases are a match to TRBD2. Germline lookup yields CDR1 SEHNR and CDR2 FQNEAQ (reference sequence). The CDR3 loop spans 17 amino acids. The J segment lost 4 bases and the V segment lost 10 bases, leaving 16 bases of the junction unmatched. CDR3 residues: CATFRLAGGKTRYEQYF. CDR3 nucleotides: TGTGCCACCTTCAGACTAGCGGGAGGCAAGACAAGGTACGAGCAGTACTTC.

This chain connects TRBV27 to TRBJ2-7; 7 nucleotides line up with TRBD2. The V gene's germline CDR1 is MNHEY and CDR2 SMNVEV (reference sequence). Trimming took 4 bases from V and 0 from J; bases not matched to a gene: 6. The CDR3 sequence is 15 residues long. The CDR3 sequence: CASSYSGLSSYEQYF. The CDR3 DNA is TGTGCCAGCAGTTATAGCGGGCTGAGCTCCTACGAGCAGTACTTC.

The chain employs TRBV7-9 and TRBJ2-3; D gene unclear. V was cut by 5 bases and J by 5 bases, with 14 bases left in between. The CDR3 covers 14 residues. Germline V lookup: CDR1 SEHNR, CDR2 FQNEAQ (reference sequence). This CDR3 is CASSQENHRDTQYF. The CDR3 DNA reads TGTGCCAGCAGCCAAGAAAACCACCGAGATACGCAGTATTTT.

V is TRBV29-1 and J is TRBJ2-1; tentatively, D is TRBD2 (5 bases). CDR1 and CDR2 from the germline V gene are SQVTM and ANQGSEA. The CDR3 is 12 amino acids. Between the trimmed V and J ends, which lost 6 bases and 6 bases, there was a span of 12 bases. The CDR3 DNA is TGCAGCGTCCTTGGACTCGTCAATGAGCAGTTCTTC. This sequence encodes CSVLGLVNEQFF.

The chain carries TRBV7-2 and TRBJ2-1, with a tentative D call TRBD2 (7 bases). The V and J ends lost 6 bases and 1 base respectively, with 16 bases between them. CDR1 SGHTA and CDR2 FQGNSA come from the germline V gene. The CDR3 consists of 16 residues. In DNA form, the CDR3 reads TGTGCCAGCAGGCCAGACAGGCGGGGGTCCTACAATGAGCAGTTCTTC. It encodes CASRPDRRGSYNEQFF.

CDR3 amino acids: CASKPWRSDYEQYF. CDR3 bases: TGTGCCAGCAAGCCTTGGCGGAGCGACTACGAGCAGTACTTC. V is TRBV28 and J is TRBJ2-7; D call uncertain. V lost 7 bases, J lost 3 bases, and 16 bases lay in between. This CDR3 spans 14 amino acids. Germline CDR1 is MDHEN and CDR2 is SYDVKM.

V gene TRBV6-5 combines with J gene TRBJ2-7; D is ambiguous. Between the trimmed V and J ends, which lost 6 bases and 1 base, there was a span of 7 bases. This CDR3 has 12 residues. Germline V CDR1 and CDR2: MNHEY, SVGAGI. The CDR3: CASSAGSYEQYF. For the CDR3, the DNA is TGTGCCAGCAGCGCTGGGTCCTACGAGCAGTACTTC.

CDR3 in amino acids: CSVELAGAWADTQYF. CDR3 bases: TGCAGCGTTGAACTAGCGGGAGCGTGGGCAGATACGCAGTATTTT. This chain joins TRBV29-1 and TRBJ2-3; 10 nucleotides agree with TRBD2. The CDR3 runs 15 residues. The V gene end was trimmed by 2 bases and the J gene end by 4 bases; junction bases not matched to a gene: 6. Germline lookup yields CDR1 SQVTM and CDR2 ANQGSEA.

The V call is TRBV28, the J call TRBJ2-6, with D tentatively TRBD1 (5 bases). Germline V gene sequence: CDR1 MDHEN, CDR2 SYDVKM. The CDR3 sequence is 16 residues long. Trimming removed 6 bases from V and 3 bases from J, with 15 bases in between. DNA of the CDR3: TGTGCCAGCAGCACCATCAGGGCCGGTGGGGCCAACGTCCTGACTTTC. This translates into CASSTIRAGGANVLTF.

CDR3 sequence reads: CASSQDIRREAGYNEQFF. For the CDR3, the DNA is TGTGCCAGCAGCCAAGATATAAGGCGGGAGGCCGGATACAATGAGCAGTTCTTC. V is TRBV4-2 and J is TRBJ2-1; 8 nucleotides match TRBD2. J was trimmed by 4 bases and V by 0 bases; bases with no gene match: 11. This CDR3 comprises 18 residues. Germline V gene sequence: CDR1 LGHNA, CDR2 YNFKEQ.

This sequence joins TRBV10-3 and TRBJ2-7; D unclear. CDR1 and CDR2 (germline): ENHRY, SYGVKD. This CDR3 has 12 residues. Trimming removed 0 bases at V and 4 bases at J, with 4 bases between. CDR3 DNA sequence: TGTGCCATCAGTGAGTCGCGTTACGAGCAGTACTTC. Amino acids: CAISESRYEQYF.

This chain links TRBV20-1 with TRBJ1-2; D gene unclear. CDR1 and CDR2 (germline): DFQATT, SNEGSKA (reference sequence). V was shortened by 6 bases and J by 8 bases, with 13 bases between the two germline ends. This CDR3 has 11 amino acids. CDR3 nucleotide sequence: TGCAGTGCAGAACCCTCATCCGGCTACACCTTC. Translated, it gives CSAEPSSGYTF.

This clonotype was seen a single time. This sequence joins TRBV30 and TRBJ2-7; D is undetermined. Trimming took 0 bases from V and 4 from J, leaving 7 bases between them. The CDR3 is 12 amino acids. Germline lookup yields CDR1 GTSNPN and CDR2 SVGIG (reference sequence). CDR3 amino acids: CAWSVLAYEQYF. DNA of the CDR3: TGTGCCTGGAGTGTACTTGCGTACGAGCAGTACTTC.

V is TRBV7-9 and J is TRBJ2-7; 7 bases agree with TRBD2. The germline gives CDR1 SEHNR, CDR2 FQNEAQ (reference sequence). V gave up 0 bases and J gave up 3 bases; unmatched junction bases: 5. This CDR3 is 15 amino acids long. The DNA for the CDR3 is TGTGCCAGCAGCTTAGCAGGACTAGGGGTCTACGAGCAGTACTTC. Amino acids: CASSLAGLGVYEQYF.

V and J are TRBV3-1 and TRBJ1-1; tentative D call: TRBD1 (5 bases). Germline CDR1 LGHDT, CDR2 YNNKEL (reference sequence). CDR3 length: 18 residues. V was clipped by 1 base and J by 1 base, with 19 bases between them. The CDR3 region is CASSQGRAAGSGNTEAFF. As DNA, the CDR3 is TGTGCCAGCAGCCAAGGGAGGGCGGCAGGGAGCGGGAACACTGAAGCTTTCTTT.

This clonotype was observed a single time. This chain links TRBV6-2 or TRBV6-3 with TRBJ1-5, with unresolved D. Germline V gene data show CDR1 as MNHEY and CDR2 as SVGEGT. The V end was cut by 0 bases, the J end by 4 bases, with 16 bases between. The CDR3 has 17 residues. In nucleotides, the CDR3 is TGTGCCAGCAGTTACTCGGCCTTACTGGACGGGAATCAGCCCCAGCATTTT. It yields the protein CASSYSALLDGNQPQHF.

CDR3 region: CASSTEVSYEQYF. The CDR3 DNA follows: TGTGCCAGCAGTACAGAAGTCTCCTACGAGCAGTACTTC. This chain links TRBV27 with TRBJ2-7; the D is unclear. Germline V gene sequence: CDR1 MNHEY, CDR2 SMNVEV (reference sequence). V was shortened by 5 bases and J by 0 bases, with 8 bases between the two germline ends. The CDR3 is 13 amino acids.

This sequence joins TRBV29-1 and TRBJ2-2, with TRBD1 as a possible D gene (5 bases). Trimming shortened V by 7 bases and J by 0 bases, and 9 bases separated the two germline ends. The CDR3 runs to 13 residues. Germline values: CDR1 SQVTM, CDR2 ANQGSEA. In DNA form, the CDR3 reads TGCAGCGCCAGGACAACGAACACCGGGGAGCTGTTTTTT. This encodes CSARTTNTGELFF.

This chain connects TRBV29-1 to TRBJ1-2; 8 positions agree with TRBD1. Germline CDR1 SQVTM, CDR2 ANQGSEA. V was clipped by 7 bases and J by 10 bases; unmatched bases: 8. This CDR3 has 11 residues. The CDR3, as DNA: TGCAGCGCCTGGACAGGGAAACACTACACCTTC. This translates into CSAWTGKHYTF.

This clonotype was observed once. The rearrangement joins TRBV4-3 to TRBJ1-2; no definite D call. V dropped 1 base and J dropped 8 bases, with 17 bases sitting between them. CDR3 length equals 15 residues. Germline V CDR1 and CDR2: LGHNA, YSLEER. In DNA form, the CDR3 reads TGCGCCAGCAGCCAAGGGAGTGGGTGGCGGGAAGGCTACACCTTC. It translates to CASSQGSGWREGYTF.

J is TRBJ2-1 and V is TRBV7-3; 13 positions agree with TRBD2. After removal of 4 bases from V and 7 bases from J, the junction contained 4 bases not matched to a gene. Germline V gene sequence: CDR1 SGHTA, CDR2 FQGTGA. This CDR3 contains 15 residues. In nucleotides, the CDR3 is TGTGCCAGCAGCTGGACTAGCGGGAGCCGAAATGAGCAGTTCTTC. As protein: CASSWTSGSRNEQFF.